One sample yielded the 31 T cell receptor beta chains listed below, sequenced in a study of PD-1 blockade in classical Hodgkin lymphoma. This table comes from immunoSEQ multiplex PCR, and its TCRdb copy is limited to in-frame clones, with some not included. The sample lists 100,000 to 130,000 clones, nearly 90% occurring once. Relapse after autologous stem cell transplantation occurred in every patient, and brentuximab vedotin exposure varied. This specimen was peripheral blood mononuclear cells (PBMCs), taken before the second cycle of nivolumab. These receptors originate from a human donor with classical Hodgkin lymphoma.

The chain employs TRBV5-6 and TRBJ2-3, with unresolved D. CDR3 length: 15 amino acids. Germline V gives CDR1 SGHDT, CDR2 YYEEEE. V was trimmed by 1 base and J by 0 bases, leaving 9 bases between them. CDR3 protein: CASSLLDLSTDTQYF. The CDR3 DNA reads as TGTGCCAGCAGCTTGCTGGACCTTAGCACAGATACGCAGTATTTT.

This chain connects TRBV7-2 to TRBJ2-5, with TRBD2 matching over 7 bases. Trimming cost V 5 bases and J 2 bases; bases outside gene matches: 14. Germline loops: CDR1 SGHTA, CDR2 FQGNSA. CDR3 length: 17 amino acids. CDR3 region: CASSPRYSSGAQETQYF. Written as DNA, the CDR3 is TGTGCCAGCAGCCCCCGTTATTCGAGCGGGGCTCAAGAGACCCAGTACTTC. The variable domain in full, completed from reference TRBV7-2 and TRBJ2-5, reads GAGVSQSPSNKVTEKGKDVELRCDPISGHTALYWYRQSLGQGLEFLIYFQGNSAPDKSGLPSDRFSAERTGGSVSTLTIQRTQQEDSAVYLCASSPRYSSGAQETQYFGPGTRLLVL.

J is TRBJ2-3 and V is TRBV30; D remains ambiguous. Trimming left V 2 bases short and J 7 bases short, with 16 bases between. The CDR3 length is 14 residues. Per germline, CDR1 GTSNPN and CDR2 SVGIG (reference sequence). This CDR3 reads CAWSRSVSQHTQYF. The DNA of the CDR3 is TGTGCCTGGAGTCGCAGCGTCTCGCAACATACGCAGTATTTT. Complete variable domain (other parts from reference TRBV30 and TRBJ2-3): SQTIHQWPATLVQPVGSPLSLECTVEGTSNPNLYWYRQAAGRGLQLLFYSVGIGQISSEVPQNLSASRPQDRQFILSSKKLLLSDSGFYLCAWSRSVSQHTQYFGPGTRLTVL.

The chain has TRBV28 and TRBJ1-1, with D perhaps matching TRBD1 (5 bases). The CDR3 is 17 residues long. The germline V gene has CDR1 MDHEN and CDR2 SYDVKM. Trimming removed 6 bases at V and 0 bases at J, with 20 bases between. In nucleotides, the CDR3 is TGTGCCAGCAGAAACCCTTACGGGGGATCAGTGAACACTGAAGCTTTCTTT. This gives the protein CASRNPYGGSVNTEAFF.

This clone was detected only once. The chain links TRBV6-5 to TRBJ2-2, with D tentatively TRBD2 (5 bases). Trimming stripped 6 bases from V and 3 bases from J, with 11 bases between. This CDR3 has 14 amino acids. Germline values: CDR1 MNHEY, CDR2 SVGAGI. The CDR3 spells CASSRGSDTGELFF. In DNA form, the CDR3 reads TGTGCCAGCAGCCGAGGGTCTGACACCGGGGAGCTGTTTTTT.

The rearrangement uses TRBV27 and TRBJ2-2; perhaps TRBD2 as D (6 bases). Looked up from germline, CDR1 is MNHEY and CDR2 is SMNVEV (reference sequence). Trimming cost V 3 bases and J 4 bases, with 12 bases left between them. This CDR3 comprises 15 residues. The DNA for the CDR3 is TGTGCCAGCAGTTTCGGCGGGATCGGCACCGGGGAGCTGTTTTTT. Protein product: CASSFGGIGTGELFF.

The V call is TRBV5-1, the J call TRBJ2-3; 12 nucleotides agree with TRBD2. The CDR3 runs 15 residues. V shed 4 bases and J 4 bases; nucleotides not matched to a gene: 4. Germline loops: CDR1 SGHRS, CDR2 YFSETQ. The CDR3 is CASSKTSGGADTQYF. The DNA for the CDR3 is TGCGCCAGCAGCAAGACTAGCGGGGGAGCAGATACGCAGTATTTT. Combining the CDR3 with reference TRBV5-1 and TRBJ2-3 gives the whole variable domain KAGVTQTPRYLIKTRGQQVTLSCSPISGHRSVSWYQQTPGQGLQFLFEYFSETQRNKGNFPGRFSGRQFSNSRSEMNVSTLELGDSALYLCASSKTSGGADTQYFGPGTRLTVL.

This chain links TRBV5-6 with TRBJ1-2; 7 nucleotides match TRBD1. The CDR3 length is 14 residues. Germline V gene data show CDR1 as SGHDT and CDR2 as YYEEEE. With 4 bases clipped from V and 5 bases from J, the junction kept 8 bases outside the gene matches. CDR3 sequence (DNA): TGTGCCAGCAGCCGAGGACAGGTCTTATATGGCTACACCTTC. Translation gives CASSRGQVLYGYTF. Based on the CDR3 plus reference TRBV5-6 and TRBJ1-2, the full variable domain is DAGVTQSPTHLIKTRGQQVTLRCSPKSGHDTVSWYQQALGQGPQFIFQYYEEEERQRGNFPDRFSGHQFPNYSSELNVNALLLGDSALYLCASSRGQVLYGYTFGSGTRLTVV.

V is TRBV13 and J is TRBJ1-1; tentatively, D is TRBD1 (5 bases). The V and J ends lost 6 bases and 0 bases respectively, with 5 bases between them. This CDR3 contains 12 residues. Germline loops: CDR1 PRHDT, CDR2 FYEKMQ (reference sequence). The chain's CDR3 is CASRDMNTEAFF. CDR3 sequence (DNA): TGTGCCAGCAGGGACATGAACACTGAAGCTTTCTTT.

V gene TRBV29-1 combines with J gene TRBJ1-1, with TRBD1 identical over 8 bases. Germline CDR1 SQVTM, CDR2 ANQGSEA. V lost 7 bases and J lost 8; bases outside the gene matches: 3. This CDR3 has 10 amino acids. The CDR3 loop reads CSAGDREAFF. As DNA, the CDR3 is TGCAGCGCCGGGGACAGGGAAGCTTTCTTT.

The chain employs TRBV27 and TRBJ1-2, with D hard to call. V lost 4 bases to trimming and J lost 4 bases, with 7 bases between them. In germline, CDR1 is MNHEY, CDR2 SMNVEV (reference sequence). The CDR3 loop spans 12 amino acids. The CDR3 DNA sequence: TGTGCCAGCAGTTCCCCCCCCTATGGCTACACCTTC. Its translation: CASSSPPYGYTF.

The chain combines TRBV5-4 with TRBJ1-2; 7 bases line up with TRBD1. The CDR3 length is 13 residues. The V gene's germline CDR1 is SGHNT and CDR2 YYREEE (reference sequence). Trimming cost V 2 bases and J 8 bases; bases outside gene matches: 6. Written as DNA, the CDR3 is TGTGCCAGCAGCTTCTCAGGGGGGGCCGGCTACACCTTC. Protein: CASSFSGGAGYTF.

CDR3 loop: CASSSLTMLNPKYGAYNEQFF. The CDR3 DNA is TGTGCCAGCAGTTCGCTGACTATGCTGAACCCAAAATACGGAGCCTACAATGAGCAGTTCTTC. This chain uses TRBV28 with TRBJ2-1; a possible D gene is TRBD2 (5 bases). Germline CDR1 MDHEN, CDR2 SYDVKM. The V end was cut by 4 bases, the J end by 2 bases, with 30 bases between. This CDR3 contains 21 residues.

This sequence joins TRBV6-5 and TRBJ2-1; D gene ambiguous. Germline-derived CDR1 and CDR2 are MNHEY and SVGAGI. The V end was cut by 6 bases, the J end by 5 bases, with 8 bases between. This CDR3 has 12 residues. CDR3: CASSTYNNEQFF. CDR3 sequence (DNA): TGTGCCAGCAGCACTTATAACAATGAGCAGTTCTTC.

The chain uses TRBV19 and TRBJ2-1; TRBD2 might be the D (6 bases). This CDR3 spans 13 amino acids. In germline, CDR1 is LNHDA, CDR2 SQIVND (reference sequence). Trimming took 6 bases from V and 3 from J, leaving 9 bases between them. Written as DNA, the CDR3 is TGTGCCAGTAGATGGGGGGTCTACAATGAGCAGTTCTTC. Protein product: CASRWGVYNEQFF. The variable domain in full, completed from reference TRBV19 and TRBJ2-1, reads DGGITQSPKYLFRKEGQNVTLSCEQNLNHDAMYWYRQDPGQGLRLIYYSQIVNDFQKGDIAEGYSVSREKKESFPLTVTSAQKNPTAFYLCASRWGVYNEQFFGPGTRLTVL.

This sequence joins TRBV2 and TRBJ1-1, with D possibly matching TRBD1 (5 bases). The V end was cut by 7 bases, the J end by 7 bases, with 10 bases between. CDR3 length: 11 residues. The germline gives CDR1 SNHLY, CDR2 FYNNEI. The CDR3 here is CASNQGYEAFF. CDR3 nucleotide sequence: TGTGCCAGCAACCAGGGTTATGAAGCTTTCTTT.

The chain has TRBV6-5 and TRBJ1-4, with 9 bases lining up with TRBD1. The CDR3 is 14 residues long. Germline CDR1 and CDR2: MNHEY and SVGAGI. V was clipped by 6 bases and J by 9 bases; unmatched bases: 8. The CDR3 DNA reads TGTGCCAGCAGGGGGACAGGGCGGACGCAAAAACTGTTTTTT. Protein sequence: CASRGTGRTQKLFF.

The chain links TRBV7-8 to TRBJ2-2; D is unresolved. The CDR3 totals 15 residues. From germline, CDR1 is SGHVS and CDR2 FQNEAQ. Trimming stripped 5 bases from V and 0 bases from J, with 10 bases between. CDR3 nucleotide sequence: TGTGCCAGCAGCCACCTTGACCCGAACACCGGGGAGCTGTTTTTT. Amino acid sequence: CASSHLDPNTGELFF.

The V call is TRBV7-8, the J call TRBJ1-5; D possibly corresponds to TRBD1 (5 bases). The CDR3 length is 16 residues. Deletions cut 0 bases from V and 3 bases from J, with 12 bases between. Germline-derived CDR1 and CDR2 are SGHVS and FQNEAQ. The CDR3 loop reads CASSLAGVRANQPQHF. In DNA, the CDR3 is TGTGCCAGCAGCTTAGCAGGGGTGAGGGCCAATCAGCCCCAGCATTTT. Variable domain in full (rest from reference TRBV7-8 and TRBJ1-5): GAGVSQSPRYKVAKRGQDVALRCDPISGHVSLFWYQQALGQGPEFLTYFQNEAQLDKSGLPSDRFFAERPEGSVSTLKIQRTQQEDSAVYLCASSLAGVRANQPQHFGDGTRLSIL.

This chain links TRBV5-8 with TRBJ2-5; D is perhaps TRBD2 (6 bases). Germline CDR1 and CDR2: SGHTS and YDEGEE. The CDR3 contains 15 residues. The ends were cut back, 0 bases at V and 2 bases at J, with 11 bases in the middle. The chain's CDR3 is CASSLGVGLQETQYF. The CDR3, as DNA: TGTGCCAGCAGCTTGGGGGTGGGACTTCAAGAGACCCAGTACTTC. The full variable domain, rest sourced from reference TRBV5-8 and TRBJ2-5, is EAGVTQSPTHLIKTRGQQATLRCSPISGHTSVYWYQQALGLGLQFLLWYDEGEERNRGNFPPRFSGRQFPNYSSELNVNALELEDSALYLCASSLGVGLQETQYFGPGTRLLVL.

The chain uses TRBV6-5 and TRBJ2-3, with D possibly being TRBD1 or TRBD2 (6 bases each). V was cut by 3 bases and J by 1 base, with 11 bases left in between. The V gene's germline CDR1 is MNHEY and CDR2 SVGAGI. The CDR3 has 15 amino acids. CDR3 sequence reads: CASSYEGGRTDTQYF. The CDR3, as DNA: TGTGCCAGCAGTTATGAGGGGGGTCGCACAGATACGCAGTATTTT.

The V and J genes are TRBV6-6 and TRBJ1-3, with no clear D. Trimming shortened V by 6 bases and J by 4 bases, and 16 bases separated the two germline ends. Per germline, CDR1 MNHNY and CDR2 SVGAGI (reference sequence). The CDR3 covers 15 residues. The CDR3 here is CASSGEGVAGNTIYF. In nucleotides, the CDR3 is TGTGCCAGCAGCGGAGAGGGCGTGGCGGGAAACACCATATATTTT.

The chain combines TRBV4-1 with TRBJ1-2; the match to TRBD1 covers 11 bases. Germline V gene sequence: CDR1 MGHRA, CDR2 YSYEKL. With 4 bases clipped from V and 7 bases from J, the junction kept 8 bases outside the gene matches. CDR3 length: 15 amino acids. The CDR3 spells CASSLQGQGGSGYTF. The CDR3 coding sequence is TGCGCCAGCAGCCTACAGGGACAGGGGGGAAGTGGCTACACCTTC.

The V and J genes are TRBV6-5 and TRBJ1-5; possible D gene TRBD1, 5 bases. Trimming stripped 4 bases from V and 8 bases from J, with 15 bases between. Looked up from germline, CDR1 is MNHEY and CDR2 is SVGAGI. This CDR3 region has 14 residues. DNA of the CDR3: TGTGCCAGCAGTTTGGGGCTCCACGGGGAGCCCCAGCATTTT. Translation gives CASSLGLHGEPQHF.

This clone was recorded once. CDR3 nucleotides: TGTGCCACATCCCCCGACAGTACAGCTTTCTTT. Translated, it gives CATSPDSTAFF. The rearrangement uses TRBV6-5 and TRBJ1-1; perhaps TRBD1 as D (5 bases). With 10 bases removed from V and 10 bases from J, the gap between germline ends came to 16 bases. The CDR3 length is 11 residues. Germline V gene data show CDR1 as MNHEY and CDR2 as SVGAGI.

In DNA form, the CDR3 reads TGTGCCAGCTCACCATTGGCCCAAAACACTGAAGCTTTCTTT. Protein: CASSPLAQNTEAFF. This chain connects TRBV18 to TRBJ1-1; D ambiguous. Trimming left V 2 bases short and J 2 bases short, with 9 bases between. The CDR3 loop spans 14 amino acids. CDR1 and CDR2 from the germline V gene are KGHSH and LQKENI. Full variable domain (remainder filled in from reference TRBV18 and TRBJ1-1): NAGVMQNPRHLVRRRGQEARLRCSPMKGHSHVYWYRQLPEEGLKFMVYLQKENIIDESGMPKERFSAEFPKEGPSILRIQQVVRGDSAAYFCASSPLAQNTEAFFGQGTRLTVV.

The chain has TRBV5-5 and TRBJ2-7; 7 bases map to TRBD1. J gave up 4 bases and V 1 base, and 5 bases lay outside the gene matches. This CDR3 comprises 14 residues. Per germline, CDR1 SGHKS and CDR2 YYEKEE (reference sequence). CDR3 loop: CASSLTGQTYEQYF. DNA for the CDR3: TGTGCCAGCAGCTTGACGGGACAGACGTACGAGCAGTACTTC.

The chain joins TRBV10-3 to TRBJ2-1, with D hard to call. This CDR3 comprises 13 residues. V was trimmed by 3 bases and J by 9 bases, leaving 12 bases between them. Germline assignment: CDR1 ENHRY and CDR2 SYGVKD. The CDR3 here is CAISEGSFPEQFF. CDR3 DNA sequence: TGTGCCATCAGTGAAGGTAGCTTTCCTGAGCAGTTCTTC.

V usage is TRBV4-1 and J usage is TRBJ2-3; no clear D. V was cut by 0 bases and J by 3 bases, with 7 bases left in between. Looked up from germline, CDR1 is MGHRA and CDR2 is YSYEKL. The CDR3 totals 14 residues. The CDR3 region is CASSQDTSTDTQYF. CDR3 coding DNA: TGCGCCAGCAGCCAAGACACCTCAACAGATACGCAGTATTTT.

The V gene is TRBV6-1, the J gene TRBJ1-5, with unresolved D. Per the germline V gene, CDR1 is MNHNS and CDR2 is SASEGT. The CDR3 has 13 amino acids. V shed 2 bases and J shed 2 bases, with 4 bases lying between them. The CDR3 protein is CASSEHGNQPQHF. Written as DNA, the CDR3 is TGTGCCAGCAGTGAACACGGCAATCAGCCCCAGCATTTT.

The chain is built from TRBV30 and TRBJ1-4; no firm D call. Germline V gene lookup returns CDR1 GTSNPN and CDR2 SVGIG (reference sequence). The CDR3 totals 13 residues. Trimming shortened V by 3 bases and J by 8 bases, and 13 bases separated the two germline ends. CDR3 sequence (DNA): TGTGCCTGGAGGCAAGTAGGTGGAGAAAAACTGTTTTTT. Its translation is CAWRQVGGEKLFF.